This T cell receptor (beta chain) was obtained from a study of blood T cell repertoires in COVID-19. Study-wide background: The origin of the acute and convalescent COVID-19 samples was the United States, Italy and Spain. PBMCs, B-cell-depleted T cells, or T cells provided the cDNA or gDNA that made up the material.

Deletions cut 3 bases from V and 6 bases from J, with 15 bases between. The germline V gene has CDR1 DFQATT and CDR2 SNEGSKA (reference sequence). The CDR3 spans 15 residues. Generated by immunoSEQ multiplex PCR, the TCRdb table keeps only in-frame clones and is missing some. The table lists over 100,000 clones, more than 75% of them singletons. The sequence derives from a man aged 35 to 55 with acute or convalescent COVID-19. Sequenced input: peripheral blood. V gene TRBV20-1 combines with J gene TRBJ1-6, with D unresolved. CDR3 sequence (DNA): TGCAGTGCTAGTGAGCCGGCTGCGGCTAATTCACCCCTCCACTTT. Its translation: CSASEPAAANSPLHF.